The 20 T cell receptor beta chains listed next were all sequenced from one sample in a study of blood T cell repertoires in COVID-19. Using immunoSEQ multiplex PCR, the repertoire was profiled, and TCRdb retains in-frame clones only, with some absent. The table includes some 220,000 clones, about 83% detected once. Sequenced sample: peripheral blood. The origin of the receptors is a woman in her twenties or thirties with COVID-19, enrolled during active disease.

The V and J genes are TRBV6-6 and TRBJ2-3, with 7 positions matching TRBD2. CDR1 MNHNY and CDR2 SVGAGI come from the germline V gene (reference sequence). The CDR3 runs to 14 residues. V was clipped by 6 bases and J by 4 bases; unmatched bases: 7. DNA of the CDR3: TGTGCCAGCAGCCGGCGGGAGTCCGCAGATACGCAGTATTTT. Translating gives CASSRRESADTQYF.

This chain connects TRBV25-1 to TRBJ2-7; 11 bases are a match to TRBD2. This CDR3 is 16 amino acids long. V shed 6 bases, J shed 0 bases, and the junction held 7 bases outside the gene matches. The V gene's germline CDR1 is MGHDK and CDR2 SYGVNS. The CDR3 sequence: CASSEGLAGNSYEQYF. The CDR3 nucleotides are TGTGCCAGCAGCGAAGGACTAGCGGGCAACTCCTACGAGCAGTACTTC.

This chain uses TRBV7-3 with TRBJ2-3; 9 nucleotides line up with TRBD2. Trimming took 5 bases from V and 0 from J; bases not matched to a gene: 6. CDR3 length: 16 amino acids. The V gene's germline CDR1 is SGHTA and CDR2 FQGTGA. CDR3 nucleotide sequence: TGTGCCAGCAGCGCCCGCGGGGGGGCCAGCACAGATACGCAGTATTTT. Translating it yields CASSARGGASTDTQYF.

The V and J genes are TRBV6-2 or TRBV6-3 and TRBJ1-2, with D perhaps TRBD1 (6 bases). Per the germline V gene, CDR1 is MNHEY and CDR2 is SVGEGT. Trimming stripped 6 bases from V and 6 bases from J, with 17 bases between. The CDR3 contains 14 residues. This chain's CDR3 is CASSSQQGWNGYTF. CDR3 coding DNA: TGTGCCAGCAGCTCCCAACAGGGTTGGAATGGCTACACCTTC.

Regarding this clone: At the DNA level, this CDR3 is encoded by other sequences in the same sample as well. The gene calls are TRBV28 and TRBJ2-2; TRBD2 is a possible D gene (5 bases). This CDR3 is built from 14 residues. Germline lookup yields CDR1 MDHEN and CDR2 SYDVKM. V lost 2 bases and J 5 bases, leaving 9 bases between the germline ends. The chain's CDR3 is CASSLVAGTGELFF. The CDR3 DNA is TGTGCCAGCAGTTTAGTGGCGGGTACCGGGGAGCTGTTTTTT.

This clone was observed once. The V and J genes are TRBV10-3 and TRBJ2-3; D is unclear. The CDR3 runs to 14 residues. Germline assignment: CDR1 ENHRY and CDR2 SYGVKD. V lost 3 bases, J lost 0 bases, and 7 bases lay in between. Written as DNA, the CDR3 is TGTGCCATCAGTGATAACGGGAGCACAGATACGCAGTATTTT. This gives the protein CAISDNGSTDTQYF.

This clone showed up just a few times. The same CDR3 arises from other DNA sequences in this sample as well. The chain joins TRBV7-2 to TRBJ2-2; the D is unclear. The V end lost 4 bases, the J end lost 5 bases, and 8 bases lay between the germline ends. The germline CDR1 and CDR2 sequences are SGHTA and FQGNSA. CDR3 size: 13 residues. This CDR3 reads CASSYRGTGELFF. Here the CDR3 DNA reads TGTGCCAGCAGCTACCGAGGTACCGGGGAGCTGTTTTTT.

This clone was found a few times. CDR3 DNA: TGTGCCAGCAGCTTAGTAGCGTACGAGCAGTACTTC. It codes for CASSLVAYEQYF. This chain connects TRBV7-2 to TRBJ2-7, with a tentative D call TRBD2 (5 bases). The CDR3 spans 12 residues. Between the trimmed V and J ends, which lost 1 base and 4 bases, there was a span of 5 bases. Germline CDR1 is SGHTA and CDR2 is FQGNSA.

The gene calls are TRBV12-5 and TRBJ2-1, with 10 nucleotides matching TRBD2. After removal of 4 bases from V and 3 bases from J, the junction contained 6 bases not matched to a gene. CDR1 and CDR2 (germline): LGHNT, FRNRAP. CDR3 length equals 16 residues. CDR3 residues: CASGSGPSGSYNEQFF. As DNA, the CDR3 is TGTGCTAGTGGTTCGGGTCCTAGCGGGAGCTACAATGAGCAGTTCTTC. The full variable domain, its missing parts supplied by reference TRBV12-5 and TRBJ2-1, is DARVTQTPRHKVTEMGQEVTMRCQPILGHNTVFWYRQTMMQGLELLAYFRNRAPLDDSGMPKDRFSAEMPDATLATLKIQPSEPRDSAVYFCASGSGPSGSYNEQFFGPGTRLTVL.

This rearrangement joins TRBV19 to TRBJ2-7; 10 nucleotides line up with TRBD1. Trimming took 5 bases from V and 3 from J; bases not matched to a gene: 7. Germline V CDR1 and CDR2: LNHDA, SQIVND (reference sequence). The CDR3 spans 15 residues. CDR3 nucleotides: TGTGCCAGTAGTTGGAGGGACAGGGGAAACTACGAGCAGTACTTC. Translation gives CASSWRDRGNYEQYF.

This clone turned up a few times. The chain employs TRBV2 and TRBJ1-4; 8 nucleotides line up with TRBD1. Trimming cost V 4 bases and J 8 bases; bases outside gene matches: 3. The CDR3 consists of 13 residues. Germline assignment: CDR1 SNHLY and CDR2 FYNNEI. In DNA form, the CDR3 reads TGTGCCAGCAGTGGGACAGGGACCGAAAAACTGTTTTTT. Translated: CASSGTGTEKLFF.

The chain joins TRBV7-8 to TRBJ2-7, with D tentatively TRBD2 (6 bases). Trimming left V 1 base short and J 6 bases short, with 13 bases between. The CDR3 has 14 amino acids. Germline CDR1 SGHVS, CDR2 FQNEAQ. CDR3 coding DNA: TGTGCCAGCAGCTTAGAGGGAATCGGGGGCGAGCAGTACTTC. It yields the protein CASSLEGIGGEQYF.

In its sample, this clone was seen a few times. The rearrangement joins TRBV20-1 to TRBJ2-1, with D unclear. The CDR3 totals 11 residues. CDR1 and CDR2 (germline): DFQATT, SNEGSKA (reference sequence). V was cut by 3 bases and J by 9 bases, with 9 bases left in between. The CDR3 coding sequence is TGCAGTGCTAGTACCAGCGTTGAGCAGTTCTTC. Protein product: CSASTSVEQFF.

The rearrangement uses TRBV19 and TRBJ2-1; no firm D call. This CDR3 comprises 15 residues. CDR1 is LNHDA, CDR2 SQIVND, per germline (reference sequence). V dropped 1 base and J dropped 4 bases, with 11 bases sitting between them. The CDR3 DNA reads as TGTGCCAGTAGTATAGCCCCCGGAGAGTACAATGAGCAGTTCTTC. This encodes CASSIAPGEYNEQFF.

This clone was counted once. The V gene is TRBV5-4, the J gene TRBJ2-3, with TRBD2 matching over 15 bases. Trimming removed 4 bases from V and 3 bases from J; junction bases left unmatched: 6. The length of the CDR3 is 17 residues. CDR1 is SGHNT and CDR2 is YYREEE in the germline V gene (reference sequence). The CDR3 DNA sequence: TGTGCCAGCAGCACCGGACTAGCGGGGGGGCCTACAGATACGCAGTATTTT. Amino acid sequence: CASSTGLAGGPTDTQYF.

This clone has just a few counts. The V and J genes are TRBV5-4 and TRBJ2-5; the D is unclear. The CDR3 is 13 amino acids. CDR1 and CDR2 (germline): SGHNT, YYREEE (reference sequence). V was clipped by 0 bases and J by 4 bases, with 7 bases between them. The CDR3 sequence is CASSLGTTETQYF. CDR3 coding DNA: TGTGCCAGCAGCTTGGGCACTACAGAGACCCAGTACTTC.

V is TRBV27 and J is TRBJ2-5, with TRBD2 as a possible D gene (5 bases). This CDR3 contains 13 residues. Germline V gives CDR1 MNHEY, CDR2 SMNVEV (reference sequence). V was cut by 5 bases and J by 7 bases, with 14 bases left in between. CDR3 region: CASSGGPRGTQYF. The CDR3 bases are TGTGCCAGCAGTGGTGGTCCCCGGGGGACCCAGTACTTC.

V gene TRBV29-1 combines with J gene TRBJ1-2; a possible D gene is TRBD1 (5 bases). Between the trimmed V and J ends, which lost 6 bases and 2 bases, there was a span of 16 bases. Germline CDR1 reads SQVTM; CDR2 reads ANQGSEA. The CDR3 is 14 amino acids. The CDR3 bases are TGCAGCGTAGCGCAGGGCGCGGGGAACTATGGCTACACCTTC. Residues: CSVAQGAGNYGYTF.

The rearrangement joins TRBV7-9 to TRBJ1-3; 7 bases align to TRBD1. This CDR3 contains 15 residues. Unmatched junction bases numbered 8, after V lost 7 bases and J lost 2 bases. The germline CDR1 and CDR2 sequences are SEHNR and FQNEAQ (reference sequence). CDR3 protein: CASTPGTATGNTIYF. CDR3 nucleotide sequence: TGTGCCAGCACACCCGGGACAGCTACTGGAAACACCATATATTTT.

The chain's CDR3 is CASSLAQGGSLAKNIQYF. DNA for the CDR3: TGTGCCAGCAGCTTAGCGCAAGGGGGATCCCTAGCCAAAAACATTCAGTACTTC. This chain links TRBV7-2 with TRBJ2-4, with D perhaps matching TRBD1 (6 bases). Germline V CDR1 and CDR2: SGHTA, FQGNSA. Trimming cost V 0 bases and J 0 bases, with 15 bases left between them. This CDR3 has 18 residues.